This TCR beta chain came from a study of human T cells and chemical hapten exposure. TCRdb independently ran MiXCR on the RACE reads; one entry per CDR3 protein. The sample holds 80,000 to 100,000 distinct CDR3 sequences; 25% to 35% are singletons and the top ten take 10%. CDR3 length: 14 amino acids. Between the trimmed V and J ends, which lost 3 bases and 4 bases, there was a span of 11 bases. Looked up from germline, CDR1 is KGHDR and CDR2 is SFDVKD. Stated time point: patch test 3, about 24 weeks after DPC sensitization. Treatment denoted: therapeutic diphenylcyclopropenone sensitization with weekly scalp DPC. This clonotype turned up a few times.

The chain employs TRBV24-1 and TRBJ1-2, with TRBD1 as a possible D gene (6 bases). Source: whole blood, taken in connection with sensitization to the hapten diphenylcyclopropenone (DPC). This receptor was identified in a man in his forties with alopecia areata. Some clones in this sample may be carry-over from other donors' samples. CDR3 protein: CATSDRTEGYGYTF. CDR3 nucleotides: TGTGCCACCAGTGATCGGACAGAAGGCTATGGCTACACCTTC.